These 20 T cell receptor beta chains came from one sample sequenced in a study of blood T cell repertoires in COVID-19. Sequencing used immunoSEQ multiplex PCR; TCRdb keeps in-frame clones, though not all of them. This table holds some 200,000 clones, around 90% found once. Sequenced material: PBMCs or T cells enriched from blood (not recorded which). The source is a woman aged 30 to 39 who had recovered from COVID-19.

The chain recombines TRBV7-9 with TRBJ2-3; D not certain. Per the germline V gene, CDR1 is SEHNR and CDR2 is FQNEAQ (reference sequence). The ends were cut back, 2 bases at V and 13 bases at J, with 10 bases in the middle. The CDR3 runs to 11 residues. The CDR3 DNA reads as TGTGCCAGCAGCTTAACTACGCTGAAGTATTTT. It translates to CASSLTTLKYF.

V usage is TRBV27 and J usage is TRBJ1-2; D ambiguous. V was shortened by 10 bases and J by 7 bases, with 19 bases between the two germline ends. The CDR3 consists of 13 residues. Germline loops: CDR1 MNHEY, CDR2 SMNVEV (reference sequence). The CDR3 sequence is CATRGRVSGGYTF. The CDR3 nucleotides are TGTGCCACTCGAGGGAGGGTGTCGGGTGGCTACACCTTC.

The CDR3 DNA reads TGTGCCAGCAGCTTAAATTTGGACAGAATTGACGAGCAGTACTTC. Translated, it gives CASSLNLDRIDEQYF. The genes are TRBV7-2 and TRBJ2-7, with D possibly TRBD1 on 6 matching bases. V was pared by 2 bases and J by 5 bases, with 16 bases between. The CDR3 has 15 residues. Germline V gene lookup returns CDR1 SGHTA and CDR2 FQGNSA. Combining the CDR3 with reference TRBV7-2 and TRBJ2-7 gives the whole variable domain GAGVSQSPSNKVTEKGKDVELRCDPISGHTALYWYRQSLGQGLEFLIYFQGNSAPDKSGLPSDRFSAERTGGSVSTLTIQRTQQEDSAVYLCASSLNLDRIDEQYFGPGTRLTVT.

This clone showed up just once. The CDR3 spells CASSLDADIYQPQHF. CDR3 coding DNA: TGTGCCAGCAGCTTGGACGCGGACATCTATCAGCCCCAGCATTTT. The rearrangement uses TRBV5-5 and TRBJ1-5, with D tentatively TRBD1 (5 bases). Germline loops: CDR1 SGHKS, CDR2 YYEKEE (reference sequence). The CDR3 is 15 residues long. Deletions cut 0 bases from V and 5 bases from J, with 12 bases between.

This chain uses TRBV3-1 (or the pseudogene TRBV3-2) with TRBJ2-2; 12 nucleotides line up with TRBD1. Germline-derived CDR1 and CDR2 are LGHDT and YNNKEL (reference sequence). Trimming removed 4 bases from V and 7 bases from J; junction bases left unmatched: 4. This CDR3 region has 15 residues. CDR3 bases: TGTGCCAGCAGCCGGGGACAGGGGGCTAACGGGGAGCTGTTTTTT. This encodes CASSRGQGANGELFF.

The rearrangement links TRBV11-3 to TRBJ2-2; D ambiguous. Trimming took 1 base from V and 4 from J, leaving 4 bases between them. Germline V gives CDR1 SGHNT, CDR2 YENEEA. The CDR3 is 13 residues long. CDR3 amino acids: CASSLASTGELFF. The CDR3 coding sequence is TGTGCCAGCAGCTTAGCCTCCACCGGGGAGCTGTTTTTT.

The chain uses TRBV5-4 and TRBJ2-3; D not certain. Deletions cut 1 base from V and 0 bases from J, with 12 bases between. The germline V gene encodes CDR1 SGHNT and CDR2 YYREEE (reference sequence). This CDR3 has 16 residues. CDR3 in amino acids: CASSLLPPGSTDTQYF. The DNA of the CDR3 is TGTGCCAGCAGCTTGTTACCCCCCGGGAGCACAGATACGCAGTATTTT.

This sequence joins TRBV7-9 and TRBJ2-7; tentatively, D is TRBD1 (6 bases). Germline V gene lookup returns CDR1 SEHNR and CDR2 FQNEAQ (reference sequence). Trimming removed 5 bases at V and 8 bases at J, with 13 bases between. This CDR3 has 12 amino acids. CDR3 protein: CASSPTQGKQYF. Here the CDR3 DNA reads TGTGCCAGCAGCCCTACCCAGGGGAAGCAGTACTTC.

The V and J genes are TRBV27 and TRBJ2-3, with 8 positions matching TRBD2. V lost 0 bases to trimming and J lost 2 bases; unmatched junction nucleotides: 10. The CDR3 extends over 18 amino acids. Germline V gene lookup returns CDR1 MNHEY and CDR2 SMNVEV (reference sequence). CDR3 sequence (DNA): TGTGCCAGCAGTTTATCGCGTGTGAGCGGGGGTCCCACAGATACGCAGTATTTT. Amino acid sequence: CASSLSRVSGGPTDTQYF.

The genes are TRBV2 and TRBJ1-2; D is ambiguous. Trimming pared 6 bases from V and 5 bases from J, leaving 7 bases between. CDR1 and CDR2 (germline): SNHLY, FYNNEI. This CDR3 is built from 11 residues. CDR3 nucleotide sequence: TGTGCCAGCAGGGCAGAATATGGCTACACCTTC. Amino acid sequence: CASRAEYGYTF.

V usage is TRBV25-1 and J usage is TRBJ1-1, with D unresolved. The CDR3 consists of 13 residues. Germline V gene sequence: CDR1 MGHDK, CDR2 SYGVNS. V was clipped by 3 bases and J by 5 bases, with 10 bases between them. The DNA of the CDR3 is TGTGCCAGCAGTGATAGAGCTGTTACTGAAGCTTTCTTT. It is translated as CASSDRAVTEAFF.

This CDR3 reads CASSDGTGRKNGYTF. The CDR3 bases are TGTGCCAGCAGTGACGGGACAGGGAGGAAAAATGGCTACACCTTC. V and J are TRBV6-1 and TRBJ1-2; 9 positions agree with TRBD1. CDR1 MNHNS and CDR2 SASEGT come from the germline V gene. V lost 3 bases, J lost 6 bases, and 8 bases stayed unmatched. The CDR3 consists of 15 residues.

This clone occurred a few times. The CDR3 loop is CASSYSNERGHYEQYF. For the CDR3, the DNA is TGTGCCAGCAGTTACTCGAACGAGCGGGGACACTACGAGCAGTACTTC. The chain links TRBV6-2 or TRBV6-3 to TRBJ2-7; TRBD2 might be the D (7 bases). Germline V gene sequence: CDR1 MNHEY, CDR2 SVGEGT. This CDR3 has 16 residues. Trimming removed 0 bases from V and 3 bases from J, with 15 bases in between.

This clone was picked up a small number of times. This chain joins TRBV29-1 and TRBJ2-6; TRBD1 might be the D (5 bases). V was clipped by 6 bases and J by 0 bases, with 15 bases between them. CDR3 length: 16 residues. Germline assignment: CDR1 SQVTM and CDR2 ANQGSEA. The chain's CDR3 is CSVFLTDHSGANVLTF. In nucleotides, the CDR3 is TGCAGCGTCTTCCTGACAGACCACTCTGGGGCCAACGTCCTGACTTTC.

Turning to this clone: The sample contains more than one DNA sequence encoding this CDR3. The chain uses TRBV7-2 and TRBJ2-5; possible D gene TRBD2, 6 bases. Deletions cut 1 base from V and 1 base from J, with 7 bases between. Germline assignment: CDR1 SGHTA and CDR2 FQGNSA. The CDR3 is 14 residues long. The CDR3 DNA follows: TGTGCCAGCAGCTTAGGGAGGGCCCAAGAGACCCAGTACTTC. Translation gives CASSLGRAQETQYF.

The chain's CDR3 is CASSGRGRNTGELFF. CDR3 sequence (DNA): TGTGCCAGCAGCGGCAGGGGTAGGAACACCGGGGAGCTGTTTTTT. This sequence joins TRBV9 and TRBJ2-2; tentative D call: TRBD1 (6 bases). The CDR3 extends over 15 amino acids. In germline, CDR1 is SGDLS, CDR2 YYNGEE. Trimming removed 3 bases from V and 1 base from J, with 10 bases in between.

This clone was counted once. The chain carries TRBV7-2 and TRBJ1-3; D perhaps matches TRBD1 (6 bases). CDR1 is SGHTA and CDR2 is FQGNSA in the germline V gene. The CDR3 contains 15 residues. Between the trimmed V and J ends, which lost 1 base and 2 bases, there was a span of 9 bases. The DNA of the CDR3 is TGTGCCAGCAGCTTAGGAGGGGGAACTGGAAACACCATATATTTT. Residues: CASSLGGGTGNTIYF.

The rearrangement links TRBV5-6 to TRBJ2-1; 8 bases line up with TRBD1. After removal of 4 bases from V and 6 bases from J, the junction contained 9 bases not matched to a gene. Germline CDR1 and CDR2: SGHDT and YYEEEE. This CDR3 is 15 amino acids long. CDR3 nucleotide sequence: TGTGCCAGCAGCAGAGACAGGGGATACCCCAATGAGCAGTTCTTC. This gives the protein CASSRDRGYPNEQFF.

This clone has only one observation. V usage is TRBV29-1 and J usage is TRBJ1-2, with 8 bases fitting TRBD1. The CDR3 is 16 amino acids. Germline CDR1 is SQVTM and CDR2 is ANQGSEA. The trim removed 0 bases at V and 6 bases at J, leaving 12 bases unmatched. CDR3 sequence: CSVEEWEGRGRDGYTF. The CDR3 nucleotides are TGCAGCGTTGAAGAGTGGGAGGGCAGGGGGCGGGATGGCTACACCTTC.

V is TRBV5-1 and J is TRBJ2-7, with a tentative D call TRBD1 (6 bases). Trimming removed 0 bases from V and 2 bases from J, with 12 bases in between. CDR3 length: 15 residues. The germline gives CDR1 SGHRS, CDR2 YFSETQ. The CDR3 spells CASSLVQGQTYEQYF. The CDR3 nucleotides are TGCGCCAGCAGCTTGGTGCAGGGGCAGACCTACGAGCAGTACTTC.